This paragraph reports one TCR beta chain. What it recognizes is unknown. At one of its ends the junction is not consistent with the germline gene, which may arise from a read error. Within the sample, other DNA sequences also encode this same CDR3. This sample is part of a study of cytomegalovirus exposure and HLA in healthy donors. Study information: There were over 350 genotyped donors. Of these, roughly 80% fell in the genetic ancestry cluster associated with self-reported Caucasian donors. Study conclusions and caveats: Roughly even sequencing depth across donors was the assumption behind the presence/absence analyses. Cytomegalovirus status, reportedly, was diagnosed with high specificity and sensitivity by the classifier.

The CDR3 has 16 amino acids. Germline V CDR1 and CDR2: SGHRS, YFSETQ. A multiplex PCR was run with 60 Vbeta primers and 13 Jbeta primers. Clones were sequenced by immunoSEQ multiplex PCR, and TCRdb holds only the in-frame ones, with some missing. This table holds around 150,000 clones, 60% to 85% found once. The chain couples TRBV5-1 to TRBJ2-3; tentatively, D is TRBD1 (5 bases). This sequence originates from a man aged 45-65 years in good health and CMV-seropositive. The source material was PBMCs. The CDR3 protein is CASSLEAPGSTDTQYF. The CDR3 nucleotides read TGCGCCAGTAGCTTGGAAGCGCCAGGGAGCACAGATACGCAGTATTTT.